One and the same sample provided the 18 T cell receptor beta chains below, sequenced in a study of PD-L1 blockade in urothelial cancer. Method: immunoSEQ multiplex PCR; TCRdb's copy keeps in-frame clones and lacks some. Altogether about 83,000 clones are present, around 90% being singletons, with the ten largest covering 4.5% to 7%. Sample: PBMCs, taken around atezolizumab (anti-PD-L1) treatment. The receptor set was obtained from a woman between 70 and 85 years old with urothelial cancer.

The chain employs TRBV11-3 and TRBJ2-5; TRBD2 aligns across 10 bases. TRBJ2-7 matches the DNA end more closely, so the J call is doubtful. Germline-derived CDR1 and CDR2 are SGHNT and YENEEA. This CDR3 is built from 16 residues. CDR3 DNA sequence: TGTGCCAGCAGCTACACCGGGACTAGCGCCACGGACGAGCAGTACTTC. This translates into CASSYTGTSATDEQYF.

This clone was detected a few times. The genes are TRBV7-2 and TRBJ1-5, with D possibly being TRBD1 (5 bases). CDR1 is SGHTA and CDR2 is FQGNSA in the germline V gene. This CDR3 is 13 amino acids long. Trimming took 5 bases from V and 6 from J, leaving 11 bases between them. CDR3 sequence reads: CASSPSRVQPQHF. Here the CDR3 DNA reads TGTGCCAGCAGCCCGTCCAGGGTTCAGCCCCAGCATTTT.

This chain connects TRBV5-5 to TRBJ1-2; the match to TRBD1 covers 8 bases. This CDR3 comprises 17 residues. Germline CDR1 and CDR2: SGHKS and YYEKEE (reference sequence). V lost 3 bases and J lost 1; bases outside the gene matches: 11. The DNA for the CDR3 is TGTGCCAGCAGCTCGCTGACAGGGGACTTTTTTAACTATGGCTACACCTTC. It translates to CASSSLTGDFFNYGYTF.

J is TRBJ2-5 and V is TRBV7-8; possible D gene TRBD2, 6 bases. Germline CDR1 reads SGHVS; CDR2 reads FQNEAQ. The length of the CDR3 is 16 residues. With 0 bases removed from V and 5 bases from J, the gap between germline ends came to 16 bases. The CDR3 region has the DNA TGTGCCAGCAGCTTAGCGGGGACCGCCCGGGGGGAGACCCAGTACTTC. It codes for CASSLAGTARGETQYF.

V usage is TRBV2 and J usage is TRBJ2-7; D might be TRBD1 (5 bases). The CDR3 covers 13 residues. Germline V gene lookup returns CDR1 SNHLY and CDR2 FYNNEI. V dropped 4 bases and J dropped 3 bases, with 10 bases sitting between them. CDR3 protein: CASSGDSSYEQYF. The CDR3 DNA follows: TGTGCCAGCAGTGGCGACAGTAGCTACGAGCAGTACTTC. The whole variable domain, filled in from reference TRBV2 and TRBJ2-7, reads EPEVTQTPSHQVTQMGQEVILRCVPISNHLYFYWYRQILGQKVEFLVSFYNNEISEKSEIFDDQFSVERPDGSNFTLKIRSTKLEDSAMYFCASSGDSSYEQYFGPGTRLTVT.

This clone showed up just once. The chain links TRBV25-1 to TRBJ2-7, with a possible D match to TRBD1 (7 bases). The CDR3 is 15 residues long. Germline V gene data show CDR1 as MGHDK and CDR2 as SYGVNS. V lost 1 base, J lost 4 bases, and 14 bases lay in between. The CDR3 region has the DNA TGTGCCAGCAGTGAATTCGGCGGGACAGCGTACGAGCAGTACTTC. This encodes CASSEFGGTAYEQYF.

The genes are TRBV29-1 and TRBJ1-5; 7 positions match TRBD1. The CDR3 length is 13 residues. Germline V gives CDR1 SQVTM, CDR2 ANQGSEA. V trimming: 6 bases; J trimming: 4 bases; junction bases outside the gene matches: 6. CDR3 residues: CSVSGTENQPQHF. CDR3 bases: TGCAGCGTGTCCGGGACAGAGAATCAGCCCCAGCATTTT. Based on the CDR3 plus reference TRBV29-1 and TRBJ1-5, the full variable domain is SAVISQKPSRDICQRGTSLTIQCQVDSQVTMMFWYRQQPGQSLTLIATANQGSEATYESGFVIDKFPISRPNLTFSTLTVSNMSPEDSSIYLCSVSGTENQPQHFGDGTRLSIL.

Written as DNA, the CDR3 is TGCAGCGTTGAAGGACTCTCTGACTATGGCTACACCTTC. Translation gives CSVEGLSDYGYTF. V is TRBV29-1 and J is TRBJ1-2; D is ambiguous. V was trimmed by 1 base and J by 3 bases, leaving 9 bases between them. Per germline, CDR1 SQVTM and CDR2 ANQGSEA. The CDR3 is 13 residues long.

This rearrangement joins TRBV5-1 to TRBJ2-6; 7 bases are shared with TRBD1. Germline lookup yields CDR1 SGHRS and CDR2 YFSETQ. Losses at the gene ends were 4 bases for V and 2 bases for J; bases not matched to a gene: 9. CDR3 length: 17 residues. CDR3 DNA sequence: TGCGCCAGCAGCAAAAGACAGGGTGGGACTGGGGCCAACGTCCTGACTTTC. As protein: CASSKRQGGTGANVLTF.

V usage is TRBV15 and J usage is TRBJ1-4, with D perhaps matching TRBD1 (6 bases). Germline V gene data show CDR1 as LNHNV and CDR2 as YYDKDF (reference sequence). This CDR3 is 14 amino acids long. Trimming pared 10 bases from V and 4 bases from J, leaving 16 bases between. CDR3 sequence (DNA): TGTGCCATCGCCCCGCCAGGGGATAATGAAAAACTGTTTTTT. It yields the protein CAIAPPGDNEKLFF.

The rearrangement links TRBV27 to TRBJ1-5, with 11 bases identical to TRBD1. The ends lost 8 bases at V and 6 bases at J; junction bases unmatched: 3. The CDR3 totals 13 residues. CDR1 is MNHEY, CDR2 SMNVEV, per germline (reference sequence). The CDR3 nucleotides read TGTGCCAGCGGGGGACAGGGGGGTCAGCCCCAGCATTTT. Translating gives CASGGQGGQPQHF.

The rearrangement uses TRBV19 and TRBJ2-1; no definite D call. This CDR3 contains 11 residues. CDR1 LNHDA and CDR2 SQIVND come from the germline V gene (reference sequence). Trimming shortened V by 7 bases and J by 4 bases, and 5 bases separated the two germline ends. The CDR3 reads CASNSYNEQFF. CDR3 DNA: TGTGCCAGTAACAGTTACAATGAGCAGTTCTTC.

The chain links TRBV5-1 to TRBJ2-6, with D possibly TRBD1 on 5 matching bases. The germline V gene encodes CDR1 SGHRS and CDR2 YFSETQ. This CDR3 is built from 18 residues. V dropped 4 bases and J dropped 0 bases, with 17 bases sitting between them. The CDR3 region is CASSPTPDSLSGANVLTF. DNA of the CDR3: TGCGCCAGCAGCCCCACCCCCGACAGCCTCTCTGGGGCCAACGTCCTGACTTTC.

The V call is TRBV7-8, the J call TRBJ2-1; 8 nucleotides agree with TRBD2. Looked up from germline, CDR1 is SGHVS and CDR2 is FQNEAQ. The CDR3 consists of 15 residues. The V and J ends lost 3 bases and 7 bases, in that order; junction bases with no gene match: 8. CDR3 loop: CASSLPGLGSNEQFF. CDR3 nucleotide sequence: TGTGCCAGCAGCTTGCCGGGACTAGGCTCAAATGAGCAGTTCTTC.

V usage is TRBV11-1 and J usage is TRBJ1-1; D might be TRBD1 (6 bases). The CDR3 consists of 13 residues. Looked up from germline, CDR1 is SGHAT and CDR2 is FQDESV (reference sequence). Trimming removed 3 bases at V and 4 bases at J, with 9 bases between. CDR3 in DNA: TGTGCCAGCAGCTTCGCAGGGGCCACTGAAGCTTTCTTT. Its translation is CASSFAGATEAFF.

The chain uses TRBV4-1 and TRBJ2-7; 7 bases are a match to TRBD2. This CDR3 spans 15 amino acids. Trimming cost V 0 bases and J 3 bases; bases outside gene matches: 5. Per the germline V gene, CDR1 is MGHRA and CDR2 is YSYEKL. CDR3 residues: CASSQDGGGSYEQYF. The CDR3 coding sequence is TGCGCCAGCAGCCAAGATGGGGGGGGGAGCTACGAGCAGTACTTC.

This sequence joins TRBV6-4 and TRBJ2-1, with D tentatively TRBD1 (6 bases). CDR1 is MRHNA and CDR2 is SNTAGT in the germline V gene. CDR3 length: 15 residues. Trimming stripped 5 bases from V and 0 bases from J, with 11 bases between. This chain's CDR3 is CASSLGQSSYNEQFF. The DNA of the CDR3 is TGTGCCAGCAGTCTAGGACAGAGCTCCTACAATGAGCAGTTCTTC.

The J gene is TRBJ2-7, the V gene TRBV21-1; the table names TRBD2, a call not compared with the DNA. TRBV21-1 is reported as a pseudogene. This CDR3 contains 18 residues. CDR3: CASSPPRGSKLPPYEQYF. The CDR3 DNA follows: TGTGCCAGCAGCCCCCCTCGCGGCTCTAAACTCCCGCCCTACGAGCAGTACTTC.